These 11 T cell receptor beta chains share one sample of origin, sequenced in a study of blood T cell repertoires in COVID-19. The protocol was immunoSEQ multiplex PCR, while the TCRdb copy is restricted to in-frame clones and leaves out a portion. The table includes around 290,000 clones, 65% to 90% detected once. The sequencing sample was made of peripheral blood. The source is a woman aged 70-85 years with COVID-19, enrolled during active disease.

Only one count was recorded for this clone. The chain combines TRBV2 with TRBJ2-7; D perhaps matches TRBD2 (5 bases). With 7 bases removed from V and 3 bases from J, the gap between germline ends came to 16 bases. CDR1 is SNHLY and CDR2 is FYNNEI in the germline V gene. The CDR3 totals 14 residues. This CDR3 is CASIRPGWNYEQYF. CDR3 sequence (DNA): TGTGCCAGCATTAGACCGGGATGGAACTACGAGCAGTACTTC.

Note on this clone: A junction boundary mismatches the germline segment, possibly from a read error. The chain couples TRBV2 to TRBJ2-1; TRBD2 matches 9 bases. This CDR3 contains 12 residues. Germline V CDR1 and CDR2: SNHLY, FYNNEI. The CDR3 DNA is TGTGCCAGCACCGAAATGCGGGGGGGAGAGGTCTTC. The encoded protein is CASTEMRGGEVF.

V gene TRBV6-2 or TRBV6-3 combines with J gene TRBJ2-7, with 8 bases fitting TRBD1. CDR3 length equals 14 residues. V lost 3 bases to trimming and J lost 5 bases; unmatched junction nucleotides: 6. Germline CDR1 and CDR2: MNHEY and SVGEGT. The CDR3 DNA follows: TGTGCCAGCAGTTATTCGACAGGGGTGAACGAGCAGTACTTC. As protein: CASSYSTGVNEQYF.

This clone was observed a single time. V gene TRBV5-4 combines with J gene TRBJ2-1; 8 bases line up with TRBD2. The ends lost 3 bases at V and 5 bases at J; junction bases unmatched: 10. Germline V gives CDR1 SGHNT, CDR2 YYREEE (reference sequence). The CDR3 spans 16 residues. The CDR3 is CASSSGGSGVDNEQFF. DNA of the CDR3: TGTGCCAGCAGCTCGGGGGGGAGCGGGGTAGACAATGAGCAGTTCTTC.

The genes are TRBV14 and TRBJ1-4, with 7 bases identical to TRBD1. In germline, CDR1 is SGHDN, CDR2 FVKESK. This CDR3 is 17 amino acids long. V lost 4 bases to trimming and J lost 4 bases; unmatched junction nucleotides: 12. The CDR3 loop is CASSRGPGQLNNEKLFF. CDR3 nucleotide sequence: TGTGCCAGCAGCCGAGGCCCGGGACAGCTTAATAATGAAAAACTGTTTTTT. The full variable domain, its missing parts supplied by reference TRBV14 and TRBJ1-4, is EAGVTQFPSHSVIEKGQTVTLRCDPISGHDNLYWYRRVMGKEIKFLLHFVKESKQDESGMPNNRFLAERTGGTYSTLKVQPAELEDSGVYFCASSRGPGQLNNEKLFFGSGTQLSVL.

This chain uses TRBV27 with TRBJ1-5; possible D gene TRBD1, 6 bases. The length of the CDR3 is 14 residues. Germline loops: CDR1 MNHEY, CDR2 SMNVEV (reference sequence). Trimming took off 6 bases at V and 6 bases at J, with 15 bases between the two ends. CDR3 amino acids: CASSQGGAGQPQHF. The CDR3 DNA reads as TGTGCCAGCAGCCAAGGGGGGGCGGGTCAGCCCCAGCATTTT.

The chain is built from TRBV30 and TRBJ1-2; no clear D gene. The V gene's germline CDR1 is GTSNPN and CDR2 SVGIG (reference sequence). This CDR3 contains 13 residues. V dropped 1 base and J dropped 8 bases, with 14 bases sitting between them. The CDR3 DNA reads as TGTGCCTGGAGTGGTGGGCGGGTGGTGGGCTACACCTTC. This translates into CAWSGGRVVGYTF. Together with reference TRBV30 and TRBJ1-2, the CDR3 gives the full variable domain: SQTIHQWPATLVQPVGSPLSLECTVEGTSNPNLYWYRQAAGRGLQLLFYSVGIGQISSEVPQNLSASRPQDRQFILSSKKLLLSDSGFYLCAWSGGRVVGYTFGSGTRLTVV.

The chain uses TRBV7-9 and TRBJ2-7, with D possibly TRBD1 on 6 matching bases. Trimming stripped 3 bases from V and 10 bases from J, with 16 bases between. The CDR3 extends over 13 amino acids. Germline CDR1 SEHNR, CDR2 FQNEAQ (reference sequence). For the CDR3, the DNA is TGTGCCAGCAGCTTGGATCAGGGGAACCTCCAGTACTTC. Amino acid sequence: CASSLDQGNLQYF.

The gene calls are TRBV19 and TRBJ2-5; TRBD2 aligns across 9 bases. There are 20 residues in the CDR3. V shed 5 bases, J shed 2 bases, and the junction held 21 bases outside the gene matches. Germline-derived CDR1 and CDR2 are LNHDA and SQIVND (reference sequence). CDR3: CASSPHPGLAVVAGQETQYF. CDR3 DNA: TGTGCCAGTAGTCCCCACCCGGGACTAGCTGTAGTCGCGGGGCAAGAGACCCAGTACTTC.

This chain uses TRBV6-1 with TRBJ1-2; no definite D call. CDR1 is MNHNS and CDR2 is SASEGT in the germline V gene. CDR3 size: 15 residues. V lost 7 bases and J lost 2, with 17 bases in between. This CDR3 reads CASTAGENPNYGYTF. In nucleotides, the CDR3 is TGTGCCAGCACGGCCGGGGAAAACCCAAACTATGGCTACACCTTC.

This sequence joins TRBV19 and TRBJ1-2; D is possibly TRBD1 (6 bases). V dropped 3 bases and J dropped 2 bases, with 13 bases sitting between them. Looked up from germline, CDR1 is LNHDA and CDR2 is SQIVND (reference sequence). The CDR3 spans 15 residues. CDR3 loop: CASSIQSGVNYGYTF. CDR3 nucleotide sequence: TGTGCCAGTAGTATCCAGTCAGGGGTGAACTATGGCTACACCTTC. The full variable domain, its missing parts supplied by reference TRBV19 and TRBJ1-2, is DGGITQSPKYLFRKEGQNVTLSCEQNLNHDAMYWYRQDPGQGLRLIYYSQIVNDFQKGDIAEGYSVSREKKESFPLTVTSAQKNPTAFYLCASSIQSGVNYGYTFGSGTRLTVV.